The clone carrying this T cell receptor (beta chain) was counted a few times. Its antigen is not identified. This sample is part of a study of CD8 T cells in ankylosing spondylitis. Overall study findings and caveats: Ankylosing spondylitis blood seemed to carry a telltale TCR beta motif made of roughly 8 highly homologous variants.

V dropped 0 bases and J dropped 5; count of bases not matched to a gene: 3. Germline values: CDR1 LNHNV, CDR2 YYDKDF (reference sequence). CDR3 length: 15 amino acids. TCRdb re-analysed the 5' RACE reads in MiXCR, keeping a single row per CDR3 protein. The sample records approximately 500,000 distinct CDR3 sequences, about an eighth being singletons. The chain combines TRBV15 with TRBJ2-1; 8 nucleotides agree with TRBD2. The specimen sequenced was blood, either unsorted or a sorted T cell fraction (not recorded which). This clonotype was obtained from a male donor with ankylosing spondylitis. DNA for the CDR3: TGTGCCACCAGCAGAGATCGCGGGGGGCACAATGAGCAGTTCTTC. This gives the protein CATSRDRGGHNEQFF. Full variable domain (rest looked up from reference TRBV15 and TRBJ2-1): DAMVIQNPRYQVTQFGKPVTLSCSQTLNHNVMYWYQQKSSQAPKLLFHYYDKDFNNEADTPDNFQSRRPNTSFCFLDIRSPGLGDTAMYLCATSRDRGGHNEQFFGPGTRLTVL.